This T cell receptor (beta chain) was captured by sequencing in a study of blood T cell repertoires in COVID-19. Overall study: Both acute and convalescent COVID-19 samples were obtained from the United States, Italy and Spain. The cDNA or gDNA used as material had been derived from T cells, B-cell-depleted T cells, or PBMCs.

Germline V gene lookup returns CDR1 MNHEY and CDR2 SMNVEV (reference sequence). The CDR3 spans 14 residues. V shed 3 bases, J shed 1 base, and the junction held 1 base outside the gene matches. Authors' methods: Estimation of nucleated cell counts was performed using reference gene primer amplification. TCRdb's copy holds only in-frame clones and misses some; the assay was immunoSEQ multiplex PCR. That table furnishes V, J and clone size, whereas the DNA furnished D and trimming. The sample has under 200,000 clones, 88% seen once; the top ten hold around 25%. The V call is TRBV27, the J call TRBJ1-1; 8 bases fit TRBD1. The source of this sequence is a man between 60 and 75 years old with acute or convalescent COVID-19. Specimen: peripheral blood. The CDR3 nucleotides read TGTGCCAGCAGTTTTCAGGGGGCGAACACTGAAGCTTTCTTT. The encoded protein is CASSFQGANTEAFF.